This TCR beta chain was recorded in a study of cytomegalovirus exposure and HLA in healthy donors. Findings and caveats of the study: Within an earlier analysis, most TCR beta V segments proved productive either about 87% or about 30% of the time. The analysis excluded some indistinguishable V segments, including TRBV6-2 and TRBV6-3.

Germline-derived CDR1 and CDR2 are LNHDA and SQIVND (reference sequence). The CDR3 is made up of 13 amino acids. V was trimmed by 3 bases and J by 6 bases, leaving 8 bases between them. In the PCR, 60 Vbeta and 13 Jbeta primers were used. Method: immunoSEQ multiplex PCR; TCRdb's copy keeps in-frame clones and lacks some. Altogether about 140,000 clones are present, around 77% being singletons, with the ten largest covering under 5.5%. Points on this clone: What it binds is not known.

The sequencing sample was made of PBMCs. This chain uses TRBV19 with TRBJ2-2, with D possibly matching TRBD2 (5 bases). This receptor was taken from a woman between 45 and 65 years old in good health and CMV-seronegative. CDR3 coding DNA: TGTGCCAGTAGTATCGGGGAACCCGGGGAGCTGTTTTTT. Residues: CASSIGEPGELFF.